This TCR beta chain was retrieved from a study of radiation and T cells in renal cell carcinoma. Repertoires were generated with immunoSEQ multiplex PCR, while TCRdb's copy carries only in-frame clones and drops some. Seen here are about 170,000 clones, around 89% observed once, and the top ten hold approximately 10%. Germline V gene sequence: CDR1 SGHNT, CDR2 YYREEE (reference sequence). This CDR3 spans 14 amino acids. Trimming pared 0 bases from V and 4 bases from J, leaving 10 bases between. The sample's time point: blood 4 weeks post-SBRT, at nephrectomy. Specified treatment: 15 Gy SBRT to primary tumor, nephrectomy 4 weeks later. The tumor was a clear cell renal cell carcinoma.

This TCR derives from a woman aged 45-59 years with renal cell carcinoma. The chain uses TRBV5-4 and TRBJ1-2; maybe TRBD1 (5 bases). The sample consisted of blood, taken from a patient whose treatment included radiotherapy and nephrectomy. Written as DNA, the CDR3 is TGTGCCAGCAGCTTGGAAGGGGACCTCTATGGCTACACCTTC. Translation gives CASSLEGDLYGYTF.